Sequencing of this TCR beta chain was carried out in a study of blood T cell repertoires in COVID-19. The overall study: Material from acute and convalescent COVID-19 was sourced from the United States, Italy and Spain. Nucleic acid was either cDNA or gDNA, and it came from T cells, B-cell-depleted T cells, or PBMCs.

In the authors' methods: Amplification of reference gene primers was used by the study to estimate nucleated cell counts. TCRdb keeps only in-frame clones here, not all; method: immunoSEQ multiplex PCR. For V, J and clone size, that table is used; D and trimming come from the DNA. The sample lists 140,000 to 150,000 clones; approximately 88% were seen once. This CDR3 is 15 amino acids long. CDR1 SGHKS and CDR2 YYEKEE come from the germline V gene (reference sequence). As to this clone: Germline and junction disagree at one end, which may indicate a read error.

Participants' own reports of clinical history determined their cohort assignment. Sequences were obtained from PBMCs or T cells enriched from blood (not recorded which). The rearrangement uses TRBV5-5 and TRBJ2-1, with D possibly matching TRBD2 (5 bases). This TCR was recovered from a woman aged 25 to 39 with acute COVID-19. The CDR3 here is CASTLEAVSYNEQFF. CDR3 coding DNA: TGTGCCAGCACCTTGGAGGCGGTCTCCTACAATGAGCAGTTCTTC. Variable domain in full (rest from reference TRBV5-5 and TRBJ2-1): DAGVTQSPTHLIKTRGQQVTLRCSPISGHKSVSWYQQVLGQGPQFIFQYYEKEERGRGNFPDRFSARQFPNYSSELNVNALLLGDSALYLCASTLEAVSYNEQFFGPGTRLTVL.